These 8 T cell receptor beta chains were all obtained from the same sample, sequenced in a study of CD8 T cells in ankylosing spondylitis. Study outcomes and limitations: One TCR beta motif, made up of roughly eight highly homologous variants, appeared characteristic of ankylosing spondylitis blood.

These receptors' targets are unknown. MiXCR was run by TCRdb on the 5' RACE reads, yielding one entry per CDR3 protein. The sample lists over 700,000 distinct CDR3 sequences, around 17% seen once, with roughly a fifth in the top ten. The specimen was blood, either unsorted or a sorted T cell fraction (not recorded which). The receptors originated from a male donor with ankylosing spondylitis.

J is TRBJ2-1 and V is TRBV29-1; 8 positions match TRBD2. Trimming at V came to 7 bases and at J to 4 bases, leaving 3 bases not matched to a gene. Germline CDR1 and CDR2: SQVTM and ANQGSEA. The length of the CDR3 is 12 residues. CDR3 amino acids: CSGGLGYNEQFF. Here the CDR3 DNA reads TGCAGCGGGGGACTAGGTTACAATGAGCAGTTCTTC.

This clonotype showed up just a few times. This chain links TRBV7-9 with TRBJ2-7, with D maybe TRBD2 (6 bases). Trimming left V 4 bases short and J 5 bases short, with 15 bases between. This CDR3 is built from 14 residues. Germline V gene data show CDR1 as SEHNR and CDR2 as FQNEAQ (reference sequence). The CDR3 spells CASSSPGVHNEQYF. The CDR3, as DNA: TGTGCCAGCAGCTCTCCGGGGGTTCACAACGAGCAGTACTTC.

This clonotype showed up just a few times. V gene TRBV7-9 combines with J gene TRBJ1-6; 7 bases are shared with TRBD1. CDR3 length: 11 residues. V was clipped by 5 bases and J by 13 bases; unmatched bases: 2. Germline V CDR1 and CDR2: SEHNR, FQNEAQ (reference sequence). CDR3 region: CASSPGGPLHF. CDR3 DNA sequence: TGTGCCAGCAGCCCAGGGGGTCCCCTCCACTTT.

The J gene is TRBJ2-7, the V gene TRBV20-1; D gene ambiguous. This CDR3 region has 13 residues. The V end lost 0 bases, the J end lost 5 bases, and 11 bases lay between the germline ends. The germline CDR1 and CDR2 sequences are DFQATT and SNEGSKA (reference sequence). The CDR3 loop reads CSARDRLVHEQYF. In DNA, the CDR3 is TGCAGTGCTAGAGATCGGCTAGTTCACGAGCAGTACTTC.

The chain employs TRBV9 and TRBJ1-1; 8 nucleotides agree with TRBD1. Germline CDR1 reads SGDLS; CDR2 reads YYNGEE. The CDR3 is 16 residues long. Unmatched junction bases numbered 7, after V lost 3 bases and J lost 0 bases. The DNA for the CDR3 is TGTGCCAGCAGCGCGCCAGGGGGCCTTTTGAACACTGAAGCTTTCTTT. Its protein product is CASSAPGGLLNTEAFF.

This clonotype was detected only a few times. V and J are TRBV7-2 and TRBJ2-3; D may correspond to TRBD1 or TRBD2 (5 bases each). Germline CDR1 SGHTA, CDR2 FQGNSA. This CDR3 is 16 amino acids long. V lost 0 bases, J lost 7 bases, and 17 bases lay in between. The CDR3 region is CASSLASVGTVYTQYF. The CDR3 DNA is TGTGCCAGCAGCTTAGCTTCGGTAGGGACCGTGTATACGCAGTATTTT.

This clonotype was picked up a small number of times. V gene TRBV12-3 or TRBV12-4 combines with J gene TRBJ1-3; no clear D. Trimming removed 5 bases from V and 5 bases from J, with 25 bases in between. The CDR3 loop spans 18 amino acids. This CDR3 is CASSPLAGASSFRNTIYF. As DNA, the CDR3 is TGTGCCAGCAGTCCCCTCGCGGGAGCCAGCTCCTTTAGAAACACCATATATTTT.

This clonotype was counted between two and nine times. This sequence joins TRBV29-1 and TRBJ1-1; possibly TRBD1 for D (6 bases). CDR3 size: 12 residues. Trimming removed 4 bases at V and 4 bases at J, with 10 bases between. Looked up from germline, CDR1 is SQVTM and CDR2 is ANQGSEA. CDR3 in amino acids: CSVGRTATEAFF. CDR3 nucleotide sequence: TGCAGCGTTGGACGGACAGCCACTGAAGCTTTCTTT.